A single TCR beta chain is shown here with its context. The source of the sample is a study of T-cell reconstitution after alpha-beta-depleted transplantation in children. The authors prepared the TCRbeta library with unique molecular identifiers. MiXCR, run by TCRdb on the PCR reads, gives a single entry per CDR3 protein. This sample has some 280,000 distinct CDR3 sequences; almost 10% occur once, and the top ten carry roughly a tenth. The CDR3 extends over 17 amino acids. Trimming took 4 bases from V and 1 from J; bases not matched to a gene: 5. Germline V gives CDR1 KGHDR, CDR2 SFDVKD. The sequence derives from a human donor who donated a stem cell graft to a child with SCID. V is TRBV24-1 and J is TRBJ2-2, with 10 bases aligning to TRBD2. Sequencing used PBMCs from the stem cell graft donor, obtained from the stem cell graft. In DNA form, the CDR3 reads TGTGCCACCAGTGACGCTACTAGCGGGGAGAACACCGGGGAGCTGTTTTTT. Its translation: CATSDATSGENTGELFF.